This passage covers 17 T cell receptor beta chains from one sample sequenced in a study of Siglec-9 on CD8 T cells in melanoma. Data came from immunoSEQ multiplex PCR; TCRdb stores just in-frame clones and leaves some out. The sample lists tens of thousands of clones, roughly 78% occurring once. Material: Siglec-9- CD8+ T cells sorted from blood. The receptors derive from a human donor in good health.

The chain couples TRBV5-1 to TRBJ2-7; D perhaps matches TRBD2 (7 bases). CDR1 is SGHRS, CDR2 YFSETQ, per germline. V lost 4 bases and J 7 bases, leaving 15 bases between the germline ends. CDR3 length: 13 amino acids. The CDR3 DNA reads as TGCGCCAGCAGCCCCCTCGGGGGGCGGGAGCAGTACGTC. The encoded protein is CASSPLGGREQYV.

The chain recombines TRBV11-2 with TRBJ1-3; D remains ambiguous. The CDR3 is made up of 15 amino acids. The V gene lost 1 base and the J gene lost 4 bases, with 11 bases spanning the gap. Germline CDR1 SGHAT, CDR2 FQNNGV. CDR3 bases: TGTGCCAGCAGCTTAGGCATAGCTATCGGAAACACCATATATTTT. This gives the protein CASSLGIAIGNTIYF.

V is TRBV6-4 and J is TRBJ2-3, with 7 positions matching TRBD2. The CDR3 is 15 amino acids. V lost 3 bases to trimming and J lost 1 base; unmatched junction nucleotides: 4. CDR1 MRHNA and CDR2 SNTAGT come from the germline V gene. CDR3 in amino acids: CASSDAAGGTDTQYF. The DNA of the CDR3 is TGTGCCAGCAGTGATGCGGCGGGGGGCACAGATACGCAGTATTTT.

The rearrangement links TRBV6-5 to TRBJ1-1; 7 bases are shared with TRBD1. Germline CDR1 reads MNHEY; CDR2 reads SVGAGI. V dropped 0 bases and J dropped 11; count of bases not matched to a gene: 6. This CDR3 spans 13 amino acids. The CDR3 protein is CASSYSVTGWAFF. CDR3 nucleotides: TGTGCCAGCAGTTACTCTGTGACAGGGTGGGCTTTCTTT.

This clone turned up a few times. The V and J genes are TRBV6-5 and TRBJ1-1; 7 bases map to TRBD1. The V segment lost 5 bases and the J segment 4 bases; nucleotides outside the gene matches: 10. Per germline, CDR1 MNHEY and CDR2 SVGAGI. The CDR3 consists of 15 residues. CDR3 sequence (DNA): TGTGCCAGCAGTCAGTCGACAGGGACGGGCACTGAAGCTTTCTTT. Its translation is CASSQSTGTGTEAFF.

V and J are TRBV10-2 and TRBJ2-7; possibly TRBD2 for D (5 bases). Germline V gene lookup returns CDR1 WSHSY and CDR2 SAAADI. Deletions cut 10 bases from V and 0 bases from J, with 13 bases between. The CDR3 sequence is 13 residues long. Written as DNA, the CDR3 is TGCGCCACCCTCAGAGGGTACTCCTACGAGCAGTACTTC. Translating it yields CATLRGYSYEQYF.

This chain links TRBV10-3 with TRBJ1-4, with no clear D. The CDR3 loop spans 16 amino acids. The V gene's germline CDR1 is ENHRY and CDR2 SYGVKD. V was trimmed by 0 bases and J by 0 bases, leaving 8 bases between them. CDR3 nucleotides: TGTGCCATCAGTGAGTCGTGGAGTACAACTAATGAAAAACTGTTTTTT. It is translated as CAISESWSTTNEKLFF.

This clone has only a few counts. V and J are TRBV4-1 and TRBJ1-5; D call uncertain. The V end was cut by 0 bases, the J end by 3 bases, with 12 bases between. The CDR3 is 16 amino acids. The germline gives CDR1 MGHRA, CDR2 YSYEKL. The CDR3 is CASSQDGGFANQPQHF. As DNA, the CDR3 is TGCGCCAGCAGCCAAGACGGAGGGTTCGCCAATCAGCCCCAGCATTTT.

The genes are TRBV19 and TRBJ1-1; D gene ambiguous. The CDR3 runs 18 residues. CDR1 is LNHDA, CDR2 SQIVND, per germline (reference sequence). Trimming took off 3 bases at V and 3 bases at J, with 23 bases between the two ends. Written as DNA, the CDR3 is TGTGCCAGTAGTATTTCCCTATGGGAGGGTTTGGGAGACACTGAAGCTTTCTTT. It yields the protein CASSISLWEGLGDTEAFF.

This clone was counted a few times. The chain carries TRBV6-1 and TRBJ1-5; D is possibly TRBD1 (5 bases). Germline assignment: CDR1 MNHNS and CDR2 SASEGT. The CDR3 loop spans 15 amino acids. The ends were cut back, 8 bases at V and 0 bases at J, with 14 bases in the middle. The CDR3 nucleotides read TGTGCCAGCGACAGCCTGGCCTATAGCAATCAGCCCCAGCATTTT. Protein product: CASDSLAYSNQPQHF.

The CDR3 DNA reads as TGTGCCAGCAGCCAAGAGACAGGGGCGACCACCGGGGAGCTGTTTTTT. It codes for CASSQETGATTGELFF. V gene TRBV4-2 combines with J gene TRBJ2-2; 8 nucleotides match TRBD1. The ends lost 0 bases at V and 4 bases at J; junction bases unmatched: 4. The CDR3 runs to 16 residues. CDR1 is LGHNA, CDR2 YNFKEQ, per germline.

The chain uses TRBV27 and TRBJ2-7; the D gene could be TRBD1 or TRBD2 (5 bases each). The V gene lost 11 bases and the J gene lost 7 bases, with 18 bases spanning the gap. The CDR3 is 12 amino acids. Per the germline V gene, CDR1 is MNHEY and CDR2 is SMNVEV (reference sequence). As DNA, the CDR3 is TGTGCCTGCGGGCAGGGACCTTGGGAGCAGTACTTC. Protein: CACGQGPWEQYF.

The chain recombines TRBV27 with TRBJ1-1; 8 bases agree with TRBD1. The CDR3 is 14 amino acids. Germline loops: CDR1 MNHEY, CDR2 SMNVEV (reference sequence). With 4 bases clipped from V and 1 base from J, the junction kept 2 bases outside the gene matches. In nucleotides, the CDR3 is TGTGCCAGCAGTTCAGGGACAGGGAACACTGAAGCTTTCTTT. It specifies CASSSGTGNTEAFF.

The V call is TRBV2, the J call TRBJ2-7; D gene unclear. The V and J ends lost 4 bases and 2 bases respectively, with 9 bases between them. The CDR3 consists of 13 residues. Per germline, CDR1 SNHLY and CDR2 FYNNEI. The CDR3 here is CASSGGVAYEQYV. CDR3 nucleotide sequence: TGTGCCAGCAGTGGTGGAGTCGCCTACGAGCAGTACGTC.

This clone was counted a few times. The chain is built from TRBV6-5 and TRBJ1-2; 7 bases agree with TRBD1. Germline-derived CDR1 and CDR2 are MNHEY and SVGAGI. V lost 0 bases, J lost 8 bases, and 3 bases stayed unmatched. CDR3 length: 13 amino acids. CDR3 in DNA: TGTGCCAGCAGTTACTCAGGGGGCGGAGGCTACACCTTC. Its translation: CASSYSGGGGYTF.

The CDR3 nucleotides are TGTGCCAGCAGTGAATGGGGGGTACGGGGGTCACCCCTCCACTTT. The encoded protein is CASSEWGVRGSPLHF. The chain uses TRBV6-1 and TRBJ1-6; weak D call: TRBD1 (5 bases). The germline V gene has CDR1 MNHNS and CDR2 SASEGT. The CDR3 runs 15 residues. Trimming removed 2 bases from V and 10 bases from J, with 15 bases in between.

The rearrangement joins TRBV29-1 to TRBJ1-2; D gene uncertain. The CDR3 is made up of 15 amino acids. Trimming pared 1 base from V and 1 base from J, leaving 13 bases between. The germline V gene has CDR1 SQVTM and CDR2 ANQGSEA. The CDR3 loop reads CSVEALDLVNYGYTF. The DNA for the CDR3 is TGCAGCGTTGAAGCGTTGGACCTAGTTAACTATGGCTACACCTTC.